This is a list of T cell receptor beta chains from one sample in a study of vaccination and CD4 T cells after COVID-19. TCRdb used MiXCR to reprocess the PCR reads, holding one entry per CDR3 protein. The sample lists about 15,000 distinct CDR3 sequences, roughly 60% occurring once. No cognate antigen is known for these TCRs. Sequenced input: CD4+ T cells from blood, cultured in vitro. These receptors were obtained from a human donor who had recovered from COVID-19. The CDR3 runs from the conserved cysteine through the conserved F or W. The D gene is left open where the match is weak. Clone size is shown for a subset of rows, as once, few, many or a class of expanded clone.

cdr3_aa cdr3_nt j_call v_call cdr3_length d_call clone_size
CATSRGAGAGANVLTF TGTGCCACCAGCAGAGGAGCGGGAGCTGGGGCCAACGTCCTGACTTTC TRBJ2-6 TRBV15 16 TRBD2 -
CSARDHTGDGYTF TGCAGTGCTAGAGACCATACAGGGGATGGCTACACCTTC TRBJ1-2 TRBV20-1 13 TRBD1 medium-sized
CASIPERELFF TGTGCCAGCATCCCGGAGCGGGAGCTGTTTTTT TRBJ2-2 TRBV7-9 11 - -
CASSRGQGEKPQHF TGTGCCAGCTCCCGGGGACAGGGGGAAAAGCCCCAGCATTTT TRBJ1-5 TRBV18 14 TRBD1 -
CASSERRGWIQETQYF TGTGCCAGCAGTGAAAGAAGGGGATGGATCCAAGAGACCCAGTACTTC TRBJ2-5 TRBV6-1 16 - -
CASSFRGRIYNEQFF TGTGCCAGCAGCTTCAGGGGCCGAATCTACAATGAGCAGTTCTTC TRBJ2-1 TRBV11-2 15 - -
CASILQGRQPQHF TGTGCCAGCATATTACAGGGGCGTCAGCCCCAGCATTTT TRBJ1-5 TRBV6-1 13 TRBD1 -
CASSSSGTTPLGFF TGTGCCAGCAGTTCCTCGGGGACCACGCCCTTAGGGTTCTTC TRBJ2-1 TRBV27 14 - few
CSASPRPGQQIYGYTF TGCAGTGCTAGTCCCCGACCGGGACAGCAAATCTATGGCTACACCTTC TRBJ1-2 TRBV20-1 16 TRBD1 few
CATSRDPRWTSGKTYEQYF TGTGCCACCAGCAGAGATCCCCGCTGGACTAGCGGGAAAACCTACGAGCAGTACTTC TRBJ2-7 TRBV15 19 TRBD2 -
CASSPLAGDEQYF TGTGCCAGCAGCCCTCTAGCGGGGGACGAGCAGTACTTC TRBJ2-7 TRBV7-8 13 TRBD2 -
CATSEPGTGFSGAGELFF TGTGCCACCAGTGAACCCGGGACAGGGTTTTCTGGCGCCGGGGAGCTGTTTTTT TRBJ2-2 TRBV24-1 18 TRBD1 -
CATSDGVEQPQHF TGTGCCACCAGTGACGGGGTGGAGCAGCCCCAGCATTTT TRBJ1-5 TRBV24-1 13 - -
CASSLPPGGRASYEQYF TGTGCCAGCAGCTTACCCCCGGGCGGGAGGGCCTCGTACGAGCAGTACTTC TRBJ2-7 TRBV7-9 17 TRBD2 -
CASSGLENTEAFF TGTGCCAGCAGCGGACTGGAAAACACTGAAGCTTTCTTT TRBJ1-1 TRBV6-2/TRBV6-3 13 - -
CASSKGQGSYNEQFF TGTGCCAGCAGCAAAGGCCAGGGGTCCTACAATGAGCAGTTCTTC TRBJ2-1 TRBV21-1 15 - -
CSARRNSGANVLTF TGCAGTGCTAGACGGAACTCTGGGGCCAACGTCCTGACTTTC TRBJ2-6 TRBV20-1 14 - -
CSAQDPRGPTEAFF TGCAGTGCTCAGGATCCTAGGGGGCCCACTGAAGCTTTCTTT TRBJ1-1 TRBV20-1 14 TRBD1 -
CAIREGDKHTGELFF TGTGCCATCAGAGAAGGGGACAAACACACCGGGGAGCTGTTTTTT TRBJ2-2 TRBV10-3 15 - once
CASSFRRAASGSYTF TGCGCCAGCAGCTTTCGCAGGGCGGCCTCAGGAAGCTACACCTTC TRBJ1-2 TRBV5-1 15 - -
CASSLHGTSGSETQYF TGTGCCAGCAGCTTACATGGGACTAGCGGGAGTGAGACCCAGTACTTC TRBJ2-5 TRBV7-9 16 TRBD2 -
CSATPVAGSRETQYF TGCAGTGCTACGCCCGTAGCGGGATCTCGAGAGACCCAGTACTTC TRBJ2-5 TRBV20-1 15 TRBD2 -
CASSNKLAESTDTQYF TGTGCCAGCAGCAACAAACTAGCGGAGAGCACAGATACGCAGTATTTT TRBJ2-3 TRBV5-4 16 TRBD2 -
CSAPTGVPLEQYF TGCAGTGCTCCTACAGGGGTTCCTCTCGAGCAGTACTTC TRBJ2-7 TRBV20-1 13 TRBD1 -
CASSRFGQGTEAFF TGTGCCAGCAGTCGATTCGGACAGGGCACTGAAGCTTTCTTT TRBJ1-1 TRBV6-1 14 TRBD1 few
CASSQWGSRESYEQYF TGCGCCAGCAGCCAATGGGGGTCCAGGGAATCCTACGAGCAGTACTTC TRBJ2-7 TRBV4-1 16 - -
CASSPRQGMGTDTQYF TGTGCCAGCAGTCCAAGACAGGGTATGGGCACAGATACGCAGTATTTT TRBJ2-3 TRBV28 16 TRBD1 -
CASSVRGRGEQFF TGTGCCAGCAGTGTGAGGGGGAGGGGTGAGCAGTTCTTC TRBJ2-1 TRBV2 13 - -